These 15 T cell receptor beta chains originate from one sample sequenced in a study of CD8 T cells in ankylosing spondylitis. Broader study findings: One TCR beta motif, made up of fewer than 10 highly homologous variants, appeared characteristic of ankylosing spondylitis blood.

No antigens are known for them. TCRdb reprocessed the 5' RACE reads via MiXCR and lists one record per CDR3 protein. Here the sample spans approximately 140,000 distinct CDR3 sequences, 15% to 20% being singletons. The sequenced sample consisted of blood, either unsorted or a sorted T cell fraction (not recorded which). These receptors all come from a male donor with ankylosing spondylitis.

This clonotype was counted between two and nine times. This chain uses TRBV29-1 with TRBJ2-1, with TRBD1 matching 7 bases. Germline CDR1 and CDR2: SQVTM and ANQGSEA. The CDR3 is 14 amino acids. With V trimmed by 2 bases and J by 7 bases, 8 bases remained unmatched. The DNA of the CDR3 is TGCAGCGTTGAAATGGGTCAGGGGGTGAATGAGCAGTTCTTC. Protein sequence: CSVEMGQGVNEQFF.

The chain carries TRBV7-8 and TRBJ1-5; the match to TRBD1 covers 8 bases. The CDR3 is 16 residues long. The V and J ends lost 4 bases and 6 bases, in that order; junction bases with no gene match: 11. Germline V gives CDR1 SGHVS, CDR2 FQNEAQ. The CDR3 DNA reads TGTGCCAGCAGCTCGGGACAGGTACAGGAGGGTCAGCCCCAGCATTTT. Translation: CASSSGQVQEGQPQHF.

This chain uses TRBV15 with TRBJ2-4; TRBD2 might be the D (6 bases). CDR3 size: 14 residues. Per the germline V gene, CDR1 is LNHNV and CDR2 is YYDKDF (reference sequence). Trimming pared 9 bases from V and 1 base from J, leaving 13 bases between. CDR3 sequence: CATSGGTAKNIQYF. The DNA for the CDR3 is TGTGCCACTTCTGGCGGGACTGCCAAAAACATTCAGTACTTC.

This clonotype turned up a few times. The chain uses TRBV6-5 and TRBJ2-2, with D possibly being TRBD1 (7 bases). The CDR3 is 17 amino acids. Trimming removed 2 bases at V and 5 bases at J, with 18 bases between. CDR1 is MNHEY and CDR2 is SVGAGI in the germline V gene. The CDR3 nucleotides are TGTGCCAGCAGTTACACCCTCCCGACAGGGAGGACCGGGGAGCTGTTTTTT. Its translation: CASSYTLPTGRTGELFF.

The rearrangement joins TRBV19 to TRBJ2-1; D may correspond to TRBD1 or TRBD2 (5 bases each). Trimming removed 5 bases at V and 1 base at J, with 12 bases between. Germline V gives CDR1 LNHDA, CDR2 SQIVND (reference sequence). The CDR3 totals 15 residues. The CDR3 is CASSFWDGSYNEQFF. CDR3 nucleotides: TGTGCCAGTAGTTTTTGGGACGGATCCTACAATGAGCAGTTCTTC.

This clonotype was detected only once. The rearrangement links TRBV7-8 to TRBJ2-7; 7 positions match TRBD2. This CDR3 region has 14 residues. Germline CDR1 is SGHVS and CDR2 is FQNEAQ. Unmatched junction bases numbered 9, after V lost 6 bases and J lost 4 bases. The CDR3, as DNA: TGTGCCAGCAGTCAGCGGGGAACGTCGTACGAGCAGTACTTC. Translating gives CASSQRGTSYEQYF.

This chain connects TRBV20-1 to TRBJ2-7; 9 bases are a match to TRBD1. Germline CDR1 DFQATT, CDR2 SNEGSKA (reference sequence). The length of the CDR3 is 15 residues. V shed 0 bases and J 7 bases; nucleotides not matched to a gene: 10. For the CDR3, the DNA is TGCAGTGCTAGAGATTGGGGACAGGGAGGGCGGGAGCAGTACTTC. Translating it yields CSARDWGQGGREQYF.

This clonotype came up many times. V is TRBV29-1 and J is TRBJ2-2; a possible D gene is TRBD2 (6 bases). Trimming shortened V by 5 bases and J by 7 bases, and 11 bases separated the two germline ends. This CDR3 contains 12 residues. The germline V gene encodes CDR1 SQVTM and CDR2 ANQGSEA. CDR3 sequence (DNA): TGCAGCGTTATTGAGGACTACGGGGAGCTGTTTTTT. Translation gives CSVIEDYGELFF.

Only a few counts were recorded for this clonotype. The rearrangement links TRBV20-1 to TRBJ2-1; D uncertain. This CDR3 region has 13 residues. CDR1 and CDR2 (germline): DFQATT, SNEGSKA (reference sequence). V lost 2 bases, J lost 5 bases, and 10 bases lay in between. This CDR3 is CSARLPTNNEQFF. In DNA form, the CDR3 reads TGCAGTGCTAGACTCCCTACTAACAATGAGCAGTTCTTC.

This clonotype appeared a few times. The chain joins TRBV7-2 to TRBJ2-1; 7 nucleotides agree with TRBD2. V lost 4 bases to trimming and J lost 2 bases; unmatched junction nucleotides: 2. CDR1 is SGHTA and CDR2 is FQGNSA in the germline V gene. The CDR3 has 14 amino acids. The CDR3 bases are TGTGCCAGCAGCTACGGACTAGCCTACAATGAGCAGTTCTTC. Protein product: CASSYGLAYNEQFF.

This clonotype was counted ten times or more. The chain has TRBV12-3 or TRBV12-4 and TRBJ2-1; possibly TRBD2 for D (5 bases). The CDR3 totals 12 residues. Between the trimmed V and J ends, which lost 7 bases and 6 bases, there was a span of 10 bases. The CDR3 protein is CASIGSGNEQFF. CDR3 coding DNA: TGTGCCAGCATTGGGAGTGGCAATGAGCAGTTCTTC.

In nucleotides, the CDR3 is TGTGCCAGCAGCGACAGGGGGCGAATCTACAATGAGCAGTTCTTC. Protein sequence: CASSDRGRIYNEQFF. This sequence joins TRBV27 and TRBJ2-1; 10 nucleotides align to TRBD1. The length of the CDR3 is 15 residues. Germline values: CDR1 MNHEY, CDR2 SMNVEV (reference sequence). The V segment lost 6 bases and the J segment 3 bases; nucleotides outside the gene matches: 5.

The chain recombines TRBV2 with TRBJ1-2; possible D gene TRBD1, 6 bases. CDR1 and CDR2 (germline): SNHLY, FYNNEI. V lost 3 bases and J 5 bases, leaving 25 bases between the germline ends. The CDR3 spans 18 residues. The chain's CDR3 is CASSDARETGPRWYGYTF. Written as DNA, the CDR3 is TGTGCCAGCAGTGACGCCCGGGAGACAGGCCCGAGGTGGTATGGCTACACCTTC.

This clonotype has only a few counts. The chain has TRBV29-1 and TRBJ2-3; TRBD2 agrees at 9 bases. This CDR3 is built from 15 residues. Trimming removed 4 bases from V and 5 bases from J; junction bases left unmatched: 10. From germline, CDR1 is SQVTM and CDR2 ANQGSEA. The CDR3 DNA follows: TGCAGCGTTGTAGCGGCTAGCGGGACGGGAGATACGCAGTATTTT. Translation gives CSVVAASGTGDTQYF.

This clonotype was seen a handful of times. The chain recombines TRBV28 with TRBJ2-3, with 7 bases lining up with TRBD2. Losses at the gene ends were 4 bases for V and 4 bases for J; bases not matched to a gene: 14. The V gene's germline CDR1 is MDHEN and CDR2 SYDVKM. The CDR3 is 17 residues long. DNA of the CDR3: TGTGCCAGCAGTTCGACCCCGGGGCGGGAGTCGGCAGATACGCAGTATTTT. This encodes CASSSTPGRESADTQYF.